Each of the 32 T cell receptor beta chains below was sequenced from the same sample in a study of early stage breast cancer tumors. Measured with immunoSEQ multiplex PCR; TCRdb has only the in-frame clones, and not every one. The sample lists approximately 10,000 clones; around 69% were seen once. The specimen was breast tumor tissue. The receptor source for this set is a person aged 40 to 49 with breast cancer.

This clone appeared a few times. V gene TRBV2 combines with J gene TRBJ2-7, with D hard to call. V was shortened by 2 bases and J by 2 bases, with 7 bases between the two germline ends. From germline, CDR1 is SNHLY and CDR2 FYNNEI. This CDR3 contains 13 residues. CDR3 nucleotide sequence: TGTGCCAGCAGTGAAAGGGCGGCCTACGAGCAGTACTTC. This translates into CASSERAAYEQYF.

The J gene is TRBJ2-3, the V gene TRBV11-2; weak D call: TRBD2 (6 bases). This CDR3 spans 14 amino acids. Germline V lookup: CDR1 SGHAT, CDR2 FQNNGV. Trimming stripped 5 bases from V and 2 bases from J, with 11 bases between. This CDR3 is CASSPGLFTDTQYF. Here the CDR3 DNA reads TGTGCCAGCAGCCCGGGACTTTTCACAGATACGCAGTATTTT.

The rearrangement joins TRBV19 to TRBJ1-4; D not resolved. The CDR3 is 15 amino acids. Trimming stripped 6 bases from V and 2 bases from J, with 13 bases between. CDR1 and CDR2 from the germline V gene are LNHDA and SQIVND (reference sequence). CDR3 loop: CASRSPGFTNEKLFF. The DNA for the CDR3 is TGTGCCAGTAGATCCCCCGGGTTTACTAATGAAAAACTGTTTTTT.

This chain links TRBV5-8 with TRBJ1-1; unclear D gene. Trimming took 2 bases from V and 5 from J, leaving 7 bases between them. In germline, CDR1 is SGHTS, CDR2 YDEGEE. The CDR3 contains 12 residues. CDR3 nucleotides: TGTGCCAGCAGCTTAGTTTGGACTGAAGCTTTCTTT. It yields the protein CASSLVWTEAFF. Drawing the rest from reference TRBV5-8 and TRBJ1-1, the complete variable domain is EAGVTQSPTHLIKTRGQQATLRCSPISGHTSVYWYQQALGLGLQFLLWYDEGEERNRGNFPPRFSGRQFPNYSSELNVNALELEDSALYLCASSLVWTEAFFGQGTRLTVV.

The chain links TRBV19 to TRBJ2-2; TRBD1 or TRBD2 may be the D gene (5 bases each). Trimming left V 3 bases short and J 6 bases short, with 17 bases between. The CDR3 totals 16 residues. Germline CDR1 reads LNHDA; CDR2 reads SQIVND (reference sequence). CDR3 coding DNA: TGTGCCAGTAGTATCTTCCGGGACCAGGTATCCGGGGAGCTGTTTTTT. Translated: CASSIFRDQVSGELFF.

A few counts support this clone. The chain combines TRBV28 with TRBJ2-5; D not resolved. V lost 3 bases and J 4 bases, leaving 6 bases between the germline ends. The CDR3 has 12 residues. CDR1 is MDHEN and CDR2 is SYDVKM in the germline V gene. For the CDR3, the DNA is TGTGCCAGCAGTTTGACTCTAGAGACCCAGTACTTC. This translates into CASSLTLETQYF.

This sequence joins TRBV7-3 and TRBJ2-5, with 16 bases identical to TRBD2. CDR3 size: 17 residues. V trimming: 4 bases; J trimming: 5 bases; junction bases outside the gene matches: 7. Germline V gives CDR1 SGHTA, CDR2 FQGTGA. CDR3 region: CASSSGLAGGEGETQYF. The CDR3 DNA sequence: TGTGCCAGCAGCTCGGGACTAGCGGGAGGGGAAGGGGAGACCCAGTACTTC.

This rearrangement joins TRBV6-5 to TRBJ2-7; no clear D. Germline V gene lookup returns CDR1 MNHEY and CDR2 SVGAGI. V lost 6 bases and J 6 bases, leaving 18 bases between the germline ends. The CDR3 runs 14 residues. CDR3: CASSLTEKLTEQYF. DNA for the CDR3: TGTGCCAGCAGCCTGACTGAAAAACTAACCGAGCAGTACTTC.

This chain links TRBV11-2 with TRBJ2-5, with TRBD2 as a possible D gene (6 bases). CDR1 SGHAT and CDR2 FQNNGV come from the germline V gene. The V end was cut by 6 bases, the J end by 5 bases, with 7 bases between. This CDR3 has 11 residues. The CDR3 loop reads CASSAGETQYF. The CDR3 nucleotides are TGTGCCAGCAGTGCGGGGGAGACCCAGTACTTC. The full variable domain, rest sourced from reference TRBV11-2 and TRBJ2-5, is EAGVAQSPRYKIIEKRQSVAFWCNPISGHATLYWYQQILGQGPKLLIQFQNNGVVDDSQLPKDRFSAERLKGVDSTLKIQPAKLEDSAVYLCASSAGETQYFGPGTRLLVL.

By frequency in the sample, this clone is large (0.1 to 1%). V usage is TRBV2 and J usage is TRBJ1-1; D ambiguous. CDR3 length: 13 amino acids. Germline V gene lookup returns CDR1 SNHLY and CDR2 FYNNEI. Trimming pared 1 base from V and 1 base from J, leaving 4 bases between. CDR3 loop: CASSEDGNTEAFF. The CDR3 DNA reads TGTGCCAGCAGTGAAGATGGGAACACTGAAGCTTTCTTT.

The rearrangement links TRBV4-2 to TRBJ2-7; no firm D call. V dropped 0 bases and J dropped 3 bases, with 15 bases sitting between them. The V gene's germline CDR1 is LGHNA and CDR2 YNFKEQ. This CDR3 is built from 16 residues. The CDR3 protein is CASSQDPTTTGYEQYF. The CDR3 DNA is TGTGCCAGCAGCCAAGATCCCACCACAACCGGCTACGAGCAGTACTTC.

The CDR3 loop is CAISEGQLQETQYF. The CDR3 DNA reads as TGTGCCATCAGTGAGGGGCAGCTCCAAGAGACCCAGTACTTC. V is TRBV10-3 and J is TRBJ2-5; D is uncertain. Germline V gene sequence: CDR1 ENHRY, CDR2 SYGVKD. V dropped 2 bases and J dropped 1 base, with 8 bases sitting between them. The CDR3 runs 14 residues.

By proportion, this clone is large. This chain uses TRBV19 with TRBJ2-1, with 7 bases fitting TRBD2. V lost 0 bases and J lost 3; bases outside the gene matches: 8. Per germline, CDR1 LNHDA and CDR2 SQIVND (reference sequence). The CDR3 loop spans 17 amino acids. The chain's CDR3 is CASSIDLSSGNYNEQFF. CDR3 DNA sequence: TGTGCCAGTAGTATAGATCTATCCAGCGGGAACTACAATGAGCAGTTCTTC.

The chain carries TRBV6-6 and TRBJ2-5; 9 bases map to TRBD2. Germline V gene sequence: CDR1 MNHNY, CDR2 SVGAGI (reference sequence). The CDR3 has 16 amino acids. The trim removed 5 bases at V and 4 bases at J, leaving 11 bases unmatched. The CDR3 coding sequence is TGTGCCAGCAGTCGAGGATCCGGCGGGAGGGGAGAGACCCAGTACTTC. Amino acids: CASSRGSGGRGETQYF.

The CDR3 nucleotides are TGTGCCATCGCGGGGGAGCGCTACGAGCAGTACTTC. It yields the protein CAIAGERYEQYF. This sequence joins TRBV10-3 and TRBJ2-7, with TRBD2 matching over 7 bases. V lost 8 bases to trimming and J lost 3 bases; unmatched junction nucleotides: 4. The CDR3 runs to 12 residues. Germline V gene data show CDR1 as ENHRY and CDR2 as SYGVKD.

This chain links TRBV10-3 with TRBJ2-1, with 8 bases lining up with TRBD1. The trim removed 6 bases at V and 8 bases at J, leaving 12 bases unmatched. Looked up from germline, CDR1 is ENHRY and CDR2 is SYGVKD. This CDR3 region has 15 residues. The DNA of the CDR3 is TGTGCCATCAGGGCTGGGACAGGTGCGTCGGATGAGCAGTTCTTC. As protein: CAIRAGTGASDEQFF.

This sequence joins TRBV19 and TRBJ1-1, with 9 bases matching TRBD1. Germline CDR1 and CDR2: LNHDA and SQIVND (reference sequence). J lost 4 bases, V lost 5 bases, and 5 bases had no gene match. The CDR3 has 14 residues. The CDR3 DNA reads TGTGCCAGTAGTCCCGGACAGGGGACCACTGAAGCTTTCTTT. Translating gives CASSPGQGTTEAFF.

This rearrangement joins TRBV19 to TRBJ2-4; D may correspond to TRBD1 or TRBD2 (6 bases each). The ends were cut back, 10 bases at V and 4 bases at J, with 20 bases in the middle. Germline CDR1 LNHDA, CDR2 SQIVND (reference sequence). The CDR3 spans 15 residues. The CDR3 nucleotides are TGTGCCACTGGGGGGCCCGGGACCGGAAAAAACATTCAGTACTTC. Translating it yields CATGGPGTGKNIQYF.

The chain links TRBV7-2 to TRBJ2-5, with D maybe TRBD2 (6 bases). This CDR3 contains 14 residues. Looked up from germline, CDR1 is SGHTA and CDR2 is FQGNSA. The V gene lost 7 bases and the J gene lost 2 bases, with 14 bases spanning the gap. Here the CDR3 reads CASTLGGRQETQYF. CDR3 nucleotide sequence: TGTGCCAGCACCCTGGGGGGTAGACAAGAGACCCAGTACTTC.

V and J are TRBV20-1 and TRBJ1-3; D ambiguous. The V end was cut by 0 bases, the J end by 5 bases, with 2 bases between. The CDR3 runs 11 residues. Germline CDR1 DFQATT, CDR2 SNEGSKA (reference sequence). CDR3: CSARDRNTIYF. The CDR3 nucleotides read TGCAGTGCTAGAGACAGAAACACCATATATTTT.

This clone was seen a few times. Here the CDR3 DNA reads TGCGCCAGCAGCCCGTCTGCGGGGGGGGACACTGAAGCTTTCTTT. This translates into CASSPSAGGDTEAFF. The rearrangement joins TRBV5-1 to TRBJ1-1; perhaps TRBD1 as D (5 bases). The CDR3 totals 15 residues. From germline, CDR1 is SGHRS and CDR2 YFSETQ. Trimming took off 4 bases at V and 3 bases at J, with 16 bases between the two ends.

This clone appeared once. The chain carries TRBV10-2 and TRBJ2-2; 8 bases map to TRBD2. V shed 9 bases, J shed 6 bases, and the junction held 15 bases outside the gene matches. The CDR3 loop spans 16 amino acids. Germline V gives CDR1 WSHSY, CDR2 SAAADI. The CDR3 DNA follows: TGCGCCAGTAGGTGGGGCGGGGGGCGTTCGTCCGGGGAGCTGTTTTTT. This gives the protein CASRWGGGRSSGELFF.

The chain employs TRBV15 and TRBJ1-4, with D perhaps TRBD1 (5 bases). Germline loops: CDR1 LNHNV, CDR2 YYDKDF (reference sequence). This CDR3 region has 15 residues. V shed 5 bases and J shed 3 bases, with 13 bases lying between them. CDR3 coding DNA: TGTGCCACCAGCCCTAGGGCAGGGTCTAATGAAAAACTGTTTTTT. Its translation is CATSPRAGSNEKLFF.

The V call is TRBV14, the J call TRBJ1-1, with TRBD1 matching 9 bases. The germline V gene encodes CDR1 SGHDN and CDR2 FVKESK. This CDR3 region has 14 residues. Trimming removed 4 bases from V and 6 bases from J; junction bases left unmatched: 6. This CDR3 is CASSLTGGRAEAFF. CDR3 sequence (DNA): TGTGCCAGCAGCCTGACAGGGGGGAGAGCTGAAGCTTTCTTT.

The chain has TRBV7-2 and TRBJ2-3; 9 nucleotides match TRBD2. Germline CDR1 reads SGHTA; CDR2 reads FQGNSA. The junction had 4 bases not matched to a gene; V was cut back by 1 base and J by 2 bases. This CDR3 contains 16 residues. This CDR3 reads CASSLVSGGSTDTQYF. The CDR3, as DNA: TGTGCCAGCAGCTTAGTTAGCGGGGGATCCACAGATACGCAGTATTTT.

J is TRBJ2-4 and V is TRBV2; weak D call: TRBD1 (5 bases). CDR1 is SNHLY, CDR2 FYNNEI, per germline. The CDR3 length is 13 residues. The ends were cut back, 6 bases at V and 6 bases at J, with 12 bases in the middle. This chain's CDR3 is CASSLETANIQYF. Written as DNA, the CDR3 is TGTGCCAGCAGCCTTGAGACAGCAAACATTCAGTACTTC.

The V call is TRBV30, the J call TRBJ1-5, with D perhaps TRBD1 (5 bases). Trimming took 2 bases from V and 7 from J, leaving 18 bases between them. The V gene's germline CDR1 is GTSNPN and CDR2 SVGIG (reference sequence). The CDR3 length is 15 residues. The CDR3 region has the DNA TGTGCCTGGAGTTCCGGTGGGGGTTTGGGGCAGCCCCAGCATTTT. Translated: CAWSSGGGLGQPQHF.

This clone was counted only a few times. The chain has TRBV6-5 and TRBJ2-7; 9 positions match TRBD2. This CDR3 has 13 residues. CDR1 MNHEY and CDR2 SVGAGI come from the germline V gene. The trim removed 6 bases at V and 7 bases at J, leaving 7 bases unmatched. CDR3: CASRRTSALEQYF. The DNA for the CDR3 is TGTGCCAGCAGACGGACTAGCGCTCTGGAGCAGTACTTC.

The chain recombines TRBV5-1 with TRBJ2-7, with 7 bases fitting TRBD2. The CDR3 is made up of 18 amino acids. In germline, CDR1 is SGHRS, CDR2 YFSETQ. After removal of 4 bases from V and 3 bases from J, the junction contained 19 bases not matched to a gene. CDR3 loop: CASSREALRAGSNYEQYF. CDR3 DNA: TGCGCCAGCAGCCGGGAGGCTCTTCGTGCGGGTTCGAACTACGAGCAGTACTTC.

This chain joins TRBV4-2 and TRBJ1-3, with TRBD1 matching over 7 bases. CDR1 is LGHNA, CDR2 YNFKEQ, per germline. The V gene end was trimmed by 5 bases and the J gene end by 4 bases; junction bases not matched to a gene: 5. The CDR3 contains 14 residues. The CDR3: CASSNTGAGNTIYF. CDR3 DNA: TGTGCCAGCAGCAATACAGGGGCCGGAAACACCATATATTTT.

The rearrangement uses TRBV5-4 and TRBJ2-1; D may be TRBD2 (6 bases). The V gene lost 4 bases and the J gene lost 6 bases, with 17 bases spanning the gap. The CDR3 is 15 amino acids. The germline CDR1 and CDR2 sequences are SGHNT and YYREEE (reference sequence). CDR3 protein: CASSTEETRGNEQFF. DNA for the CDR3: TGTGCCAGCAGCACTGAGGAGACTAGAGGCAATGAGCAGTTCTTC.

V is TRBV5-6 and J is TRBJ2-4; 8 nucleotides line up with TRBD2. Germline assignment: CDR1 SGHDT and CDR2 YYEEEE. The CDR3 contains 14 residues. J lost 1 base, V lost 3 bases, and 0 bases had no gene match. The CDR3 coding sequence is TGTGCCAGCAGCTGGACTAGCGCCAAAAACATTCAGTACTTC. Amino acids: CASSWTSAKNIQYF.